This T cell receptor (beta chain) was identified during a study of blood T cell repertoires in COVID-19. From germline, CDR1 is SNHLY and CDR2 FYNNEI. With 8 bases removed from V and 2 bases from J, the gap between germline ends came to 16 bases. CDR3 length: 15 amino acids. Using immunoSEQ multiplex PCR, the repertoire was profiled, and TCRdb retains in-frame clones only, with some absent. The sample yields hundreds of thousands of clones, more than 75% seen once. The rearrangement links TRBV2 to TRBJ2-1; perhaps TRBD1 as D (6 bases). The clonotype originates from a man aged 55 to 70 who had recovered from COVID-19. The sequenced material came from PBMCs or T cells enriched from blood (not recorded which). CDR3 nucleotides: TGTGCCAGCCCTAGGGTTACAGGGACCTACAATGAGCAGTTCTTC. Residues: CASPRVTGTYNEQFF.